Listed below are T cell receptor beta chains from one sample, sequenced in a study of yellow fever vaccine responses in identical twins. TCRdb re-analysed the RT-PCR reads in MiXCR, keeping a single row per CDR3 protein. The table includes around 1,600 distinct CDR3 sequences, roughly nine tenths detected once. Sequencing used T cells from blood (PBMCs), unsorted or a sorted subset (not recorded which), obtained before or after yellow fever vaccination (not recorded which). The receptors were sampled from a woman aged 18-29 years who received the yellow fever vaccine. CDR3s include the opening cysteine and the closing phenylalanine or tryptophan. A D gene is named only where the DNA matches it firmly. Expanded clones are given a class, and other clones once, few, many or no size at all.

D gene,V gene,J gene,clone size,CDR3 length,CDR3 DNA,CDR3 protein
.,TRBV4-1,TRBJ2-2,.,15,TGCGCCAGCAGCCAAGCCTCATCGGGCACCGGGGAGCTGTTTTTT,CASSQASSGTGELFF
.,TRBV4-2,TRBJ1-4,once,15,TGTGCCAGCAGCCATGATCTGGGGGCCTTTGAAAAACTGTTTTTT,CASSHDLGAFEKLFF
.,TRBV11-1,TRBJ2-2,.,15,TGTGCCAGCAGCTTAGTAAGGGGGAACACCGGGGAGCTGTTTTTT,CASSLVRGNTGELFF
.,TRBV5-1,TRBJ1-2,once,12,TGCGCCAGCAGCTTAACCTCCCATGGCTACACCTTC,CASSLTSHGYTF
TRBD2,TRBV6-2/TRBV6-3,TRBJ2-7,.,16,TGTGCCAGCAGTTACCCCCTCGGGGAGGGTTCGTACGAGCAGTACTTC,CASSYPLGEGSYEQYF
.,TRBV4-3,TRBJ2-1,.,16,TGCGCCAGCAGCCAAGATCAGGAGAGCTCCTACAATGAGCAGTTCTTC,CASSQDQESSYNEQFF
TRBD2,TRBV7-1,TRBJ2-1,.,15,TGTGCCAGCAGCTCACTAGCGGGGGGGAACAATGAGCAGTTCTTC,CASSSLAGGNNEQFF
.,TRBV10-3,TRBJ2-1,.,16,TGTGCCATCAGTGAGTCCCGGGACTTATCCTTTAATGAGCAGTTCTTC,CAISESRDLSFNEQFF
TRBD2,TRBV6-5,TRBJ2-1,.,17,TGTGCCAGCAGTTACTCGGGGCTAGCGGGGGTTTACAATGAGCAGTTCTTC,CASSYSGLAGVYNEQFF
.,TRBV7-6,TRBJ1-3,.,13,TGTGCCAGCAGCTTAGATGTGGGAAACACCATATATTTT,CASSLDVGNTIYF
TRBD1,TRBV3-1,TRBJ2-5,.,16,TGTGCCAGCAGCCAGATCGACCAGGGGGCACAAGAGACCCAGTACTTC,CASSQIDQGAQETQYF
TRBD1,TRBV12-3/TRBV12-4,TRBJ1-2,.,11,TGTGCCAGCAGTTTGGGACAGGCCACTATCTTC,CASSLGQATIF